Below are 25 T cell receptor beta chains sequenced from a single sample in a study of T cell repertoires in cytomegalovirus infection. MiXCR, run by TCRdb on the reads, gives a single entry per CDR3 protein. The sample consists of about 400,000 distinct CDR3 sequences, less than 20% of them appearing once. Sequenced material: PBMCs. These receptors were obtained from a human donor in good health (CMV status not recorded). Some clones in this sample may be carry-over from other donors' samples.

The chain uses TRBV25-1 and TRBJ1-1; D is unresolved. Trimming shortened V by 3 bases and J by 1 base, and 6 bases separated the two germline ends. From germline, CDR1 is MGHDK and CDR2 SYGVNS. The CDR3 extends over 13 amino acids. CDR3 bases: TGTGCCAGCAGTGATTACGGGAACACTGAAGCTTTCTTT. It codes for CASSDYGNTEAFF.

The chain couples TRBV2 to TRBJ1-1; D ambiguous. The CDR3 is made up of 13 amino acids. V was cut by 6 bases and J by 1 base, with 9 bases left in between. Per germline, CDR1 SNHLY and CDR2 FYNNEI. The CDR3 DNA reads as TGTGCCAGCAGGTTACAGTGGAACACTGAAGCTTTCTTT. Translation: CASRLQWNTEAFF.

This clonotype was observed a handful of times. The chain recombines TRBV11-2 with TRBJ2-5, with TRBD2 matching 7 bases. V was clipped by 2 bases and J by 0 bases; unmatched bases: 18. The CDR3 extends over 20 amino acids. In germline, CDR1 is SGHAT, CDR2 FQNNGV. The CDR3 nucleotides read TGTGCCAGCAGCTTACCCCGGACTAGGAGGCATTTAGGAAACCAAGAGACCCAGTACTTC. The encoded protein is CASSLPRTRRHLGNQETQYF.

The chain recombines TRBV29-1 with TRBJ2-1; D gene ambiguous. CDR3 length equals 14 residues. The germline V gene encodes CDR1 SQVTM and CDR2 ANQGSEA. Trimming took 1 base from V and 3 from J, leaving 10 bases between them. The CDR3 nucleotides are TGCAGCGTTGAAGGTAGAGTAGACTACAATGAGCAGTTCTTC. Its translation is CSVEGRVDYNEQFF.

This clonotype was detected ten times or more. The chain is built from TRBV7-2 and TRBJ2-7, with D maybe TRBD1 (6 bases). The CDR3 consists of 16 residues. V dropped 5 bases and J dropped 3 bases, with 20 bases sitting between them. Germline CDR1 SGHTA, CDR2 FQGNSA. The CDR3 bases are TGTGCCAGCAGCGCCGCGGAGTTACAGGGAGACTACGAGCAGTACTTC. Translating gives CASSAAELQGDYEQYF.

This rearrangement joins TRBV7-2 to TRBJ2-5, with TRBD2 identical over 10 bases. The V and J ends lost 1 base and 3 bases, in that order; junction bases with no gene match: 14. The CDR3 has 19 amino acids. The germline V gene has CDR1 SGHTA and CDR2 FQGNSA. For the CDR3, the DNA is TGTGCCAGCAGCTTAGGGTTGCTAGCGGGAGCCCCTTCCAAAGAGACCCAGTACTTC. Translated, it gives CASSLGLLAGAPSKETQYF. The entire variable domain, with the rest obtained from reference TRBV7-2 and TRBJ2-5, is as follows: GAGVSQSPSNKVTEKGKDVELRCDPISGHTALYWYRQSLGQGLEFLIYFQGNSAPDKSGLPSDRFSAERTGGSVSTLTIQRTQQEDSAVYLCASSLGLLAGAPSKETQYFGPGTRLLVL.

Ten or more counts support this clonotype. The V call is TRBV29-1, the J call TRBJ1-1, with TRBD1 identical over 7 bases. The CDR3 has 11 residues. J lost 11 bases, V lost 4 bases, and 7 bases had no gene match. Germline V CDR1 and CDR2: SQVTM, ANQGSEA. For the CDR3, the DNA is TGCAGCGTTGGAGACAGGGATCGGGCTTTCTTT. Amino acids: CSVGDRDRAFF.

V is TRBV3-1 and J is TRBJ2-3; possible D gene TRBD2, 5 bases. V gave up 0 bases and J gave up 6 bases, with 19 bases separating them. The germline V gene encodes CDR1 LGHDT and CDR2 YNNKEL (reference sequence). The CDR3 spans 17 residues. CDR3 coding DNA: TGTGCCAGCAGCCAAGACCTCCCTACGCGAGGGCAGGATACGCAGTATTTT. Protein product: CASSQDLPTRGQDTQYF.

This clonotype was recorded many times. The gene calls are TRBV4-1 and TRBJ2-5, with TRBD1 identical over 10 bases. V was pared by 3 bases and J by 4 bases, with 17 bases of the junction left unmatched. This CDR3 region has 19 residues. From germline, CDR1 is MGHRA and CDR2 YSYEKL. The CDR3 nucleotides read TGCGCCAGCAGCCATACCTCAGGGACCGGGACAGGGGCACGAGAGACCCAGTACTTC. It yields the protein CASSHTSGTGTGARETQYF.

CDR3 in DNA: TGTGCCAGCAGCTTAGGCGGGAGTCGGGACAATGAGCAGTTCTTC. Encoded protein: CASSLGGSRDNEQFF. The V call is TRBV5-4, the J call TRBJ2-1, with 7 bases aligning to TRBD2. This CDR3 has 15 residues. V was pared by 2 bases and J by 5 bases, with 7 bases of the junction left unmatched. Germline CDR1 SGHNT, CDR2 YYREEE (reference sequence).

With respect to this clonotype: A much more abundant neighbour one base away suggests this may be a read error. The chain carries TRBV7-8 and TRBJ1-2; D is unclear. V shed 5 bases and J shed 1 base, with 20 bases lying between them. This CDR3 spans 17 amino acids. Germline assignment: CDR1 SGHVS and CDR2 FQNEAQ. The CDR3 DNA reads TGTGCCAGCAGCCCCCCAAGGCAGGCGCTGATTAACTATGGCTACACCTTC. Translated: CASSPPRQALINYGYTF.

J is TRBJ2-4 and V is TRBV12-5; 12 positions agree with TRBD2. V gave up 5 bases and J gave up 0 bases; unmatched junction bases: 14. The CDR3 has 20 residues. The V gene's germline CDR1 is LGHNT and CDR2 FRNRAP. In DNA, the CDR3 is TGTGCTAGTGGTCCAGGACTAGCGGGGCTTGCCCCTTTAGCCAAAAACATTCAGTACTTC. Translating it yields CASGPGLAGLAPLAKNIQYF.

This clonotype was observed a few times. One base away lies a much larger clone, so this may be a sequencing read error. J is TRBJ1-5 and V is TRBV7-2, with D perhaps matching TRBD1 (6 bases). This CDR3 region has 14 residues. Germline V gene lookup returns CDR1 SGHTA and CDR2 FQGNSA. DNA of the CDR3: TGTGCCAACAGCTCACAGGGCGGCAATCAGCCCCAGCATTTT. Encoded protein: CANSSQGGNQPQHF. Based on the CDR3 plus reference TRBV7-2 and TRBJ1-5, the full variable domain is GAGVSQSPSNKVTEKGKDVELRCDPISGHTALYWYRQSLGQGLEFLIYFQGNSAPDKSGLPSDRFSAERTGGSVSTLTIQRTQQEDSAVYLCANSSQGGNQPQHFGDGTRLSIL.

This clonotype was detected many times. V usage is TRBV4-1 and J usage is TRBJ2-4, with TRBD1 matching over 12 bases. CDR3 length: 16 amino acids. Trimming cost V 3 bases and J 7 bases; bases outside gene matches: 7. Germline assignment: CDR1 MGHRA and CDR2 YSYEKL. CDR3 coding DNA: TGCGCCAGCAGCCAGGCGACCGGGACAGGGGGCAACATTCAGTACTTC. This encodes CASSQATGTGGNIQYF.

This clonotype has more than one count but fewer than ten. This chain uses TRBV2 with TRBJ1-5, with a tentative D call TRBD1 (5 bases). This CDR3 has 14 residues. Trimming removed 4 bases at V and 7 bases at J, with 14 bases between. Germline CDR1 reads SNHLY; CDR2 reads FYNNEI. For the CDR3, the DNA is TGTGCCAGCAGTGCAGCGAATCAGGGCCAGCCCCAGCATTTT. Its translation: CASSAANQGQPQHF.

The chain has TRBV5-6 and TRBJ2-7, with 13 positions matching TRBD2. The CDR3 length is 15 residues. The V segment lost 4 bases and the J segment 4 bases; nucleotides outside the gene matches: 5. Germline CDR1 SGHDT, CDR2 YYEEEE. Here the CDR3 reads CASSMGLAGTYEQYF. CDR3 bases: TGTGCCAGCAGCATGGGACTAGCGGGAACTTACGAGCAGTACTTC.

The CDR3 bases are TGCAGCGTTGGGACGGACACAGGGTTAGAGACCCAGTACTTC. As protein: CSVGTDTGLETQYF. The chain carries TRBV29-1 and TRBJ2-5; possible D gene TRBD1, 6 bases. Trimming removed 4 bases at V and 4 bases at J, with 16 bases between. Germline-derived CDR1 and CDR2 are SQVTM and ANQGSEA. The CDR3 consists of 14 residues.

This clonotype occurred many times. V is TRBV23-1 and J is TRBJ1-5; no clear D gene. TRBV23-1 is sorted into the ORF group, with uncertain function. V was pared by 2 bases and J by 0 bases, with 11 bases between. The CDR3 loop spans 16 amino acids. The CDR3 DNA follows: TGCGCCAGCAGTCAAGATGGAGGGAATAGCAATCAGCCCCAGCATTTT. It specifies CASSQDGGNSNQPQHF.

This clonotype occurred a few times. For the CDR3, the DNA is TGTGCCAGTAGTATCCGGACTAGCGGGAGGACCTACAATGAGCAGTTCTTC. Its protein product is CASSIRTSGRTYNEQFF. V and J are TRBV19 and TRBJ2-1; 14 nucleotides align to TRBD2. The germline V gene encodes CDR1 LNHDA and CDR2 SQIVND (reference sequence). This CDR3 is 17 amino acids long. Germline trimming cut 3 bases from V and 2 bases from J; bases unmatched to any gene: 3. Full variable domain (rest looked up from reference TRBV19 and TRBJ2-1): DGGITQSPKYLFRKEGQNVTLSCEQNLNHDAMYWYRQDPGQGLRLIYYSQIVNDFQKGDIAEGYSVSREKKESFPLTVTSAQKNPTAFYLCASSIRTSGRTYNEQFFGPGTRLTVL.

Only one count was recorded for this clonotype. V usage is TRBV4-2 and J usage is TRBJ1-6; D is possibly TRBD1 (6 bases). V gave up 6 bases and J gave up 10 bases, with 19 bases separating them. CDR1 is LGHNA, CDR2 YNFKEQ, per germline. This CDR3 region has 15 residues. CDR3 region: CASSRQGRRDSPLHF. CDR3 bases: TGTGCCAGCAGTCGGCAGGGGAGGAGAGACTCACCCCTCCACTTT.

V and J are TRBV3-1 and TRBJ2-7; D is uncertain. V lost 0 bases and J lost 6, with 6 bases in between. Germline CDR1 and CDR2: LGHDT and YNNKEL (reference sequence). CDR3 length equals 12 residues. CDR3 residues: CASSQDRTEQYF. The CDR3 coding sequence is TGTGCCAGCAGCCAAGATCGTACCGAGCAGTACTTC.

The chain links TRBV12-3 or TRBV12-4 to TRBJ1-5, with TRBD1 matching 8 bases. The CDR3 runs 15 residues. V trimming: 5 bases; J trimming: 5 bases; junction bases outside the gene matches: 8. In nucleotides, the CDR3 is TGTGCCAGCAGTCTCATGGACAGGGTTTATCAGCCCCAGCATTTT. This gives the protein CASSLMDRVYQPQHF.

The J gene is TRBJ2-3, the V gene TRBV7-2; D remains ambiguous. The CDR3 has 14 residues. V was cut by 5 bases and J by 4 bases, with 13 bases left in between. Germline CDR1 and CDR2: SGHTA and FQGNSA. The CDR3 region is CASSKYMPPDTQYF. CDR3 sequence (DNA): TGTGCCAGCAGCAAATATATGCCCCCAGATACGCAGTATTTT.

This clonotype was detected only a few times. The CDR3 bases are TGTGCCAGCAGCTTAAGGGCCAGTGACGACACCGGGGAGCTGTTTTTT. Protein sequence: CASSLRASDDTGELFF. The V and J genes are TRBV11-2 and TRBJ2-2; D gene uncertain. Germline lookup yields CDR1 SGHAT and CDR2 FQNNGV. The length of the CDR3 is 16 residues. V shed 2 bases and J shed 3 bases, with 13 bases lying between them. The variable domain in full, completed from reference TRBV11-2 and TRBJ2-2, reads EAGVAQSPRYKIIEKRQSVAFWCNPISGHATLYWYQQILGQGPKLLIQFQNNGVVDDSQLPKDRFSAERLKGVDSTLKIQPAKLEDSAVYLCASSLRASDDTGELFFGEGSRLTVL.

The table lists this clonotype with a few counts. The V and J genes are TRBV7-9 and TRBJ1-3; 7 bases fit TRBD1. The J segment lost 1 base and the V segment lost 8 bases, leaving 17 bases of the junction unmatched. The CDR3 totals 18 residues. CDR1 and CDR2 from the germline V gene are SEHNR and FQNEAQ (reference sequence). The CDR3 region has the DNA TGTGCCAGCGCAGGGGGTGAAGGCAGGCTATTATCTGGAAACACCATATATTTT. Protein product: CASAGGEGRLLSGNTIYF. The full variable domain, in which reference TRBV7-9 and TRBJ1-3 provide the parts outside the CDR3, is DTGVSQNPRHKITKRGQNVTFRCDPISEHNRLYWYRQTLGQGPEFLTYFQNEAQLEKSRLLSDRFSAERPKGSFSTLEIQRTEQGDSAMYLCASAGGEGRLLSGNTIYFGEGSWLTVV.